A single sample gave rise to the 8 T cell receptor beta chains below, sequenced in a study of T cell changes during pregnancy in multiple sclerosis. Repertoires were generated with immunoSEQ multiplex PCR, while TCRdb's copy carries only in-frame clones and drops some. The table shows 50,000 or so clones, with roughly 90% occurring only once. The sample was CD4+ T cells from peripheral blood mononuclear cells, taken after pregnancy. These receptors were taken from a female donor with multiple sclerosis, enrolled in a pregnancy study.

The V call is TRBV28, the J call TRBJ2-7; 8 bases are a match to TRBD1. The CDR3 runs to 15 residues. CDR1 and CDR2 (germline): MDHEN, SYDVKM. The junction had 10 bases not matched to a gene; V was cut back by 5 bases and J by 4 bases. The CDR3 DNA is TGTGCCAGCAGTCCCCCGGACAGGGCCCTATACGAGCAGTACTTC. The encoded protein is CASSPPDRALYEQYF. Complete variable domain (other parts from reference TRBV28 and TRBJ2-7): DVKVTQSSRYLVKRTGEKVFLECVQDMDHENMFWYRQDPGLGLRLIYFSYDVKMKEKGDIPEGYSVSREKKERFSLILESASTNQTSMYLCASSPPDRALYEQYFGPGTRLTVT.

The rearrangement uses TRBV28 and TRBJ2-3, with 7 bases fitting TRBD2. Germline V lookup: CDR1 MDHEN, CDR2 SYDVKM. This CDR3 has 14 residues. V lost 8 bases and J lost 4; bases outside the gene matches: 9. CDR3 region: CASGYPSGSDTQYF. CDR3 nucleotide sequence: TGTGCCAGCGGGTACCCTAGCGGCTCAGATACGCAGTATTTT.

This sequence joins TRBV30 and TRBJ1-2; D gene uncertain. The V and J ends lost 0 bases and 4 bases respectively, with 21 bases between them. Germline V lookup: CDR1 GTSNPN, CDR2 SVGIG (reference sequence). The length of the CDR3 is 17 residues. The CDR3 protein is CAWSVWAETASAYGYTF. The CDR3 DNA reads as TGTGCCTGGAGTGTCTGGGCAGAGACGGCCTCGGCCTATGGCTACACCTTC.

The rearrangement joins TRBV5-1 to TRBJ2-7; D is perhaps TRBD2 (6 bases). The germline V gene encodes CDR1 SGHRS and CDR2 YFSETQ. Trimming shortened V by 0 bases and J by 5 bases, and 24 bases separated the two germline ends. There are 18 residues in the CDR3. CDR3 DNA sequence: TGCGCCAGCAGCTTGGCCCAACGGACAACACCGGAGGGGCACGAGCAGTACTTC. This gives the protein CASSLAQRTTPEGHEQYF.

The chain links TRBV6-1 to TRBJ1-3; 7 nucleotides align to TRBD1. The CDR3 is 14 amino acids. The germline CDR1 and CDR2 sequences are MNHNS and SASEGT. The V gene end was trimmed by 6 bases and the J gene end by 7 bases; junction bases not matched to a gene: 9. CDR3 sequence (DNA): TGTGCCAGCAGAACAGGGGCTCCGGCGAACACCATATATTTT. Its protein is CASRTGAPANTIYF.

The chain has TRBV5-1 and TRBJ1-2, with 10 bases lining up with TRBD1. Germline-derived CDR1 and CDR2 are SGHRS and YFSETQ. Trimming at V came to 0 bases and at J to 4 bases, leaving 12 bases not matched to a gene. The CDR3 is 18 amino acids. This chain's CDR3 is CASSLAPGQGSPSYGYTF. The CDR3 DNA follows: TGCGCCAGCAGCTTGGCACCGGGACAGGGGTCGCCTAGCTATGGCTACACCTTC. The complete variable domain, with remaining parts taken from reference TRBV5-1 and TRBJ1-2, reads KAGVTQTPRYLIKTRGQQVTLSCSPISGHRSVSWYQQTPGQGLQFLFEYFSETQRNKGNFPGRFSGRQFSNSRSEMNVSTLELGDSALYLCASSLAPGQGSPSYGYTFGSGTRLTVV.

This clone was detected a few times. V gene TRBV7-3 combines with J gene TRBJ2-1; 12 bases line up with TRBD2. Trimming removed 3 bases from V and 9 bases from J; junction bases left unmatched: 6. The germline V gene encodes CDR1 SGHTA and CDR2 FQGTGA. The CDR3 contains 15 residues. The CDR3 bases are TGTGCCAGCAGCTTTCGACTAGCGGGAGTACTTGAGCAGTTCTTC. Protein: CASSFRLAGVLEQFF.

V is TRBV7-9 and J is TRBJ2-5; TRBD2 aligns across 8 bases. The V and J ends lost 8 bases and 4 bases, in that order; junction bases with no gene match: 6. The germline V gene has CDR1 SEHNR and CDR2 FQNEAQ (reference sequence). The CDR3 extends over 13 amino acids. The CDR3 DNA reads TGTGCCAGCTCCCGAGCGGGAGTAGAGACCCAGTACTTC. It is translated as CASSRAGVETQYF.